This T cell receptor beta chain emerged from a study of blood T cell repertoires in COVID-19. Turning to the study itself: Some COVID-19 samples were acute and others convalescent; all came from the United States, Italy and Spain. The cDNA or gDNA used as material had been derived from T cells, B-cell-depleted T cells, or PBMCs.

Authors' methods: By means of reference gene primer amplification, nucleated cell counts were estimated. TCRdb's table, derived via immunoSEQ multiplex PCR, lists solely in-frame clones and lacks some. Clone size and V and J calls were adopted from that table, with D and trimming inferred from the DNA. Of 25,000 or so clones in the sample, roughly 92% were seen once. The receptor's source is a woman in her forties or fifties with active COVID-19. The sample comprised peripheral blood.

CDR3 coding DNA: TGCGCCAGCAGCCTAAATACCGGGACAGATAATTCACCCCTCCACTTT. Protein product: CASSLNTGTDNSPLHF. This rearrangement joins TRBV5-1 to TRBJ1-6, with 7 positions matching TRBD1. The ends lost 4 bases at V and 5 bases at J; junction bases unmatched: 9. The germline V gene encodes CDR1 SGHRS and CDR2 YFSETQ. This CDR3 region has 16 residues.